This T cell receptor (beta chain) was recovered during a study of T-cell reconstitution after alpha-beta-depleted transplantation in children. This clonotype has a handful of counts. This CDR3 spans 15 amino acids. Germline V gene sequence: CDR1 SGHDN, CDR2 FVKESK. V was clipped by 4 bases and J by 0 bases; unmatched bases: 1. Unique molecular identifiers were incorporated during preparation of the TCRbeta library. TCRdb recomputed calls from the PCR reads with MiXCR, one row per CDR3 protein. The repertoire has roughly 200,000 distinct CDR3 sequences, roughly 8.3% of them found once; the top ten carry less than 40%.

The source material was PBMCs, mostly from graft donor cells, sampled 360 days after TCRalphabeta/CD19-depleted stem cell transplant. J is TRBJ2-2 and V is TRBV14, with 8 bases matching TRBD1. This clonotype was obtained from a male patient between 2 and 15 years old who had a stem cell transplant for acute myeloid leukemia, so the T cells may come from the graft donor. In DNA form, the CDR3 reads TGTGCCAGCAGCCCGACAGGGGCGAACACCGGGGAGCTGTTTTTT. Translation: CASSPTGANTGELFF.